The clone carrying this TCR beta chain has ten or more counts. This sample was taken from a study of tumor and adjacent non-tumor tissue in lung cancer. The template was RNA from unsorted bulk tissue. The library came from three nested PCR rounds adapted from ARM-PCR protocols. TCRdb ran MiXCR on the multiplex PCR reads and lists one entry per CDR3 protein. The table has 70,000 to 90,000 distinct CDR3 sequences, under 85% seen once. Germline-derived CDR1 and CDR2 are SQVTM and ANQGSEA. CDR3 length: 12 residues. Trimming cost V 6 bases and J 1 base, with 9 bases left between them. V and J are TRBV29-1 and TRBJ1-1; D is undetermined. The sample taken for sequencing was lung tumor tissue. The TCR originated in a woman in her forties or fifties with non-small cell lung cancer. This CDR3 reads CSVVTGNTEAFF. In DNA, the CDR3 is TGCAGCGTGGTGACGGGGAACACTGAAGCTTTCTTT.